One sample yielded the 26 T cell receptor beta chains listed below, sequenced in a study of molecular identifiers for immune sequencing clone quantification (dated by TCRdb to between 2017 and 2018). Libraries were built with PCR. Sequenced using a NextSeq 500. TCRdb reanalyzed the raw reads on its own, using fastp at Q25 for trimming and MiXCR for clone calling, and kept in-frame beta chains. Every entry covers one CDR3 protein and lists the most common genes and DNA from its rows. Within this sample are roughly 300,000 distinct CDR3 sequences, with roughly a quarter of them counted one time only. Approximately 0.74% of the sample is held by the ten biggest clonotypes. The sample consisted of naive CD8+ T cells from blood, with Jurkat cell RNA spiked in. According to the study, the label for this sample's cell subset or site signals: FACS-sorted CD8+CD4-CCR7+CD45RA+ naive T cells. The receptors stem from a human donor in good health. Some libraries in this study had Jurkat cell RNA spiked in.

CDR3 region: CASSRGGTYEQYF. CDR3 DNA: TGCGCCAGCAGTAGGGGTGGGACCTACGAGCAGTACTTC. This chain joins TRBV5-1 and TRBJ2-7; weak D call: TRBD1 (5 bases). This CDR3 contains 13 residues. Germline CDR1 reads SGHRS; CDR2 reads YFSETQ. Trimming left V 5 bases short and J 2 bases short, with 11 bases between.

Comments on this clonotype: The junction shows a germline mismatch at one end, possibly a read error. This rearrangement joins TRBV19 to TRBJ2-7, with a weak D call TRBD2 (6 bases). CDR1 LNHDA and CDR2 SQIVND come from the germline V gene (reference sequence). This CDR3 is built from 14 residues. The CDR3 DNA reads as TGTCCCAGTAGTATAGGAGGGAATAGGTACGAGCAGTACTTC. This codes for CPSSIGGNRYEQYF.

The V gene is TRBV6-5, the J gene TRBJ2-1, with 8 bases that match TRBD2. The CDR3 consists of 17 residues. V was pared by 5 bases and J by 4 bases, with 13 bases of the junction left unmatched. Per germline, CDR1 MNHEY and CDR2 SVGAGI. Here the CDR3 DNA reads TGTGCCAGCAGTCACGCTCCTCCGGGGGGGTTGTACAATGAGCAGTTCTTC. Translated: CASSHAPPGGLYNEQFF.

Ten or more counts support this clonotype. The chain carries TRBV6-6 and TRBJ2-1; the D is unclear. The CDR3 has 12 residues. V was trimmed by 2 bases and J by 8 bases, leaving 7 bases between them. Germline V gene lookup returns CDR1 MNHNY and CDR2 SVGAGI (reference sequence). The CDR3 is CASSYRVDEQFF. The CDR3 nucleotides are TGTGCCAGCAGTTACAGGGTTGATGAGCAGTTCTTC.

The sample holds many counts of this clonotype. This chain connects TRBV4-1 to TRBJ2-5; D is perhaps TRBD2 (5 bases). Germline lookup yields CDR1 MGHRA and CDR2 YSYEKL. Deletions cut 0 bases from V and 4 bases from J, with 12 bases between. The CDR3 spans 15 residues. The CDR3 coding sequence is TGCGCCAGCAGCCAAGAATTGGGAGACCTAGAGACCCAGTACTTC. Translation: CASSQELGDLETQYF.

This clonotype was observed at least ten times. For the CDR3, the DNA is TGTGCCAGCTTGGAGGGGGGTACTGAAGCTTTCTTT. It translates to CASLEGGTEAFF. The rearrangement joins TRBV7-2 to TRBJ1-1; TRBD1 might be the D (6 bases). The CDR3 has 12 amino acids. The V end was cut by 8 bases, the J end by 5 bases, with 12 bases between. The germline gives CDR1 SGHTA, CDR2 FQGNSA.

This clonotype came up many times. The chain combines TRBV29-1 with TRBJ1-4, with a weak D call TRBD1 (6 bases). Germline values: CDR1 SQVTM, CDR2 ANQGSEA. V was pared by 6 bases and J by 2 bases, with 10 bases between. CDR3 size: 13 residues. Here the CDR3 reads CSVRGTTNEKLFF. The CDR3 region has the DNA TGCAGCGTAAGGGGGACTACTAATGAAAAACTGTTTTTT.

The chain recombines TRBV7-2 with TRBJ2-7, with 9 bases that match TRBD1. The CDR3 contains 13 residues. Germline CDR1 SGHTA, CDR2 FQGNSA. Trimming removed 8 bases from V and 7 bases from J; junction bases left unmatched: 9. CDR3 amino acids: CASGVGTGNEQYF. The CDR3 DNA sequence: TGTGCCAGCGGCGTCGGGACAGGGAATGAGCAGTACTTC.

This clonotype turned up a few times. One end of the junction fails to match germline, which may point to a read error. The rearrangement joins TRBV5-3 to TRBJ1-1; a weak D match, TRBD1 (5 bases). TRBV5-3 is treated as an ORF (open reading frame) with a function not yet certain. The CDR3 runs to 16 residues. This CDR3 reads CASSLEGVAMNTEAFF. CDR3 DNA: TGTGCCAGCAGCTTGGAAGGGGTAGCCATGAACACTGAAGCTTTCTTT.

The sample holds a few counts of this clonotype. The chain joins TRBV19 to TRBJ2-7, with D perhaps matching TRBD1 (5 bases). Trimming removed 3 bases from V and 7 bases from J, with 10 bases in between. This CDR3 contains 12 residues. From germline, CDR1 is LNHDA and CDR2 SQIVND (reference sequence). The CDR3 region is CASSMAGREQYF. The CDR3 DNA reads as TGTGCCAGTAGTATGGCAGGGCGGGAGCAGTACTTC.

The chain employs TRBV20-1 and TRBJ2-5, with D possibly being TRBD1 or TRBD2 (5 bases each). V lost 4 bases and J 2 bases, leaving 17 bases between the germline ends. The CDR3 has 15 amino acids. Germline lookup yields CDR1 DFQATT and CDR2 SNEGSKA (reference sequence). CDR3: CSATGRGLWQETQYF. In nucleotides, the CDR3 is TGCAGTGCTACAGGGAGAGGGTTGTGGCAAGAGACCCAGTACTTC.

Worth noting for this clonotype: At one end the junction does not follow the germline gene, possibly because of a read error. The chain has TRBV4-1 and TRBJ2-1; 9 bases match TRBD1. Germline CDR1 reads MGHRA; CDR2 reads YSYEKL. The CDR3 runs 14 residues. The CDR3: CATSGGTGSNEQFF. The CDR3 DNA reads as TGCGCCACCAGCGGAGGGACAGGGTCTAATGAGCAGTTCTTC.

This clonotype has a handful of counts. The chain employs TRBV6-2 or TRBV6-3 and TRBJ2-2, with 7 positions matching TRBD2. J gave up 3 bases and V 7 bases, and 11 bases lay outside the gene matches. The germline V gene has CDR1 MNHEY and CDR2 SVGEGT. This CDR3 is built from 16 residues. Here the CDR3 DNA reads TGTGCCAGCATCCCCACTAGCGCCATTTACACCGGGGAGCTGTTTTTT. It encodes CASIPTSAIYTGELFF.

The chain employs TRBV9 and TRBJ2-2; a possible D gene is TRBD2 (5 bases). V gave up 0 bases and J gave up 4 bases, with 7 bases separating them. This CDR3 is built from 14 residues. Germline CDR1 and CDR2: SGDLS and YYNGEE. The CDR3 region is CASSVAEVTGELFF. The CDR3 nucleotides are TGTGCCAGCAGCGTAGCGGAGGTCACCGGGGAGCTGTTTTTT.

Comments on this clonotype: A much larger clone lies a single base off, so this may be a read error. J is TRBJ2-1 and V is TRBV12-3 or TRBV12-4; D unclear. There are 11 residues in the CDR3. Trimming stripped 7 bases from V and 6 bases from J, with 7 bases between. In DNA form, the CDR3 reads TGTGCCAGCAAGACTGTCAATGAGCAGTTCTTC. Translating it yields CASKTVNEQFF.

This clonotype was counted a few times. DNA of the CDR3: TGTGCCAGCAGCCCCTATCCGGGACAGGGCTTCCCCTACGAGCAGTACTTC. Amino acid sequence: CASSPYPGQGFPYEQYF. The chain links TRBV27 to TRBJ2-7, with 9 bases matching TRBD1. Trimming removed 6 bases from V and 2 bases from J; junction bases left unmatched: 14. This CDR3 region has 17 residues. Germline V CDR1 and CDR2: MNHEY, SMNVEV (reference sequence).

At least ten counts were recorded for this clonotype. The chain uses TRBV6-5 and TRBJ2-3; D ambiguous. There are 14 residues in the CDR3. Trimming removed 5 bases at V and 0 bases at J, with 9 bases between. Germline values: CDR1 MNHEY, CDR2 SVGAGI. In DNA, the CDR3 is TGTGCCAGCAGTGTAAAGTTTAGCACAGATACGCAGTATTTT. Amino acids: CASSVKFSTDTQYF.

This clonotype was detected many times. J is TRBJ2-7 and V is TRBV19, with 8 nucleotides matching TRBD1. This CDR3 contains 14 residues. Germline V gives CDR1 LNHDA, CDR2 SQIVND (reference sequence). V dropped 4 bases and J dropped 1; count of bases not matched to a gene: 3. CDR3 DNA: TGTGCCAGTAGTACAACAGGGGGTTCCTACGAGCAGTACTTC. Its protein product is CASSTTGGSYEQYF.

Worth noting for this clonotype: Its ends do not fully match the called genes, so a read error is possible. The chain links TRBV7-2 to TRBJ2-7, with TRBD2 matching over 8 bases. This CDR3 has 15 amino acids. Per the germline V gene, CDR1 is SGHTA and CDR2 is FQGNSA. CDR3 amino acids: CARSLSGGLAYEQYF. The CDR3 DNA reads TGTGCCCGCAGCTTAAGCGGGGGACTCGCCTACGAGCAGTACTTC.

This clonotype has a count of ten or more. The rearrangement uses TRBV9 and TRBJ2-1, with D perhaps TRBD2 (5 bases). Germline V CDR1 and CDR2: SGDLS, YYNGEE. There are 12 residues in the CDR3. V lost 3 bases to trimming and J lost 4 bases, with 5 bases between them. CDR3 region: CASSGGYNEQFF. In nucleotides, the CDR3 is TGTGCCAGCAGCGGAGGGTACAATGAGCAGTTCTTC.

This clonotype was picked up a small number of times. The chain employs TRBV29-1 and TRBJ2-1, with D unresolved. The germline V and J ends were trimmed by 1 base and 10 bases, with 8 bases remaining between them. CDR3 size: 11 residues. Germline V gene data show CDR1 as SQVTM and CDR2 as ANQGSEA. This CDR3 is CSVEGAMEQFF. The CDR3 region has the DNA TGCAGCGTTGAAGGGGCCATGGAGCAGTTCTTC.

V gene TRBV29-1 combines with J gene TRBJ1-2; no reliable D call. Per germline, CDR1 SQVTM and CDR2 ANQGSEA. V lost 4 bases and J 6 bases, leaving 21 bases between the germline ends. The CDR3 runs 15 residues. CDR3 region: CSVADRRLEGHGYTF. In DNA, the CDR3 is TGCAGCGTTGCCGACCGGAGGTTGGAGGGCCATGGCTACACCTTC.

This clonotype showed up many times. The V gene is TRBV7-8, the J gene TRBJ2-1; D call uncertain. Trimming took 1 base from V and 6 from J, leaving 7 bases between them. Per germline, CDR1 SGHVS and CDR2 FQNEAQ. The CDR3 sequence is 13 residues long. CDR3 nucleotide sequence: TGTGCCAGCAGCTTAGTACTGATCAATGAGCAGTTCTTC. Its protein product is CASSLVLINEQFF.

The rearrangement joins TRBV27 to TRBJ2-3; 9 nucleotides line up with TRBD1. The V gene's germline CDR1 is MNHEY and CDR2 SMNVEV (reference sequence). The V gene end was trimmed by 2 bases and the J gene end by 13 bases; junction bases not matched to a gene: 19. This CDR3 has 17 residues. CDR3 bases: TGTGCCAGCAGTTTAATGACACCGGGACAGGGTAATACGCCCAAGTATTTT. Its protein product is CASSLMTPGQGNTPKYF.

There are many counts of this clonotype. The chain uses TRBV28 and TRBJ1-5; maybe TRBD1 (5 bases). Germline loops: CDR1 MDHEN, CDR2 SYDVKM. Trimming took off 11 bases at V and 2 bases at J, with 16 bases between the two ends. This CDR3 is built from 14 residues. The chain's CDR3 is CALAVGVGNQPQHF. The CDR3 bases are TGTGCCCTAGCAGTAGGGGTAGGCAATCAGCCCCAGCATTTT.

V is TRBV7-9 and J is TRBJ2-5, with D perhaps matching TRBD2 (5 bases). Germline V lookup: CDR1 SEHNR, CDR2 FQNEAQ (reference sequence). V was shortened by 5 bases and J by 5 bases, with 15 bases between the two germline ends. This CDR3 has 14 residues. The DNA of the CDR3 is TGTGCCAGCAGCCCCGCCGACCGAGGGGAGACCCAGTACTTC. This sequence encodes CASSPADRGETQYF. Full variable domain (remainder filled in from reference TRBV7-9 and TRBJ2-5): DTGVSQNPRHKITKRGQNVTFRCDPISEHNRLYWYRQTLGQGPEFLTYFQNEAQLEKSRLLSDRFSAERPKGSFSTLEIQRTEQGDSAMYLCASSPADRGETQYFGPGTRLLVL.